A single sample gave rise to the 3 T cell receptor beta chains below, sequenced in a study of T cell responses to AZD1222 COVID-19 vaccine. The table came from immunoSEQ multiplex PCR; TCRdb's copy has only in-frame clones and leaves some out. Here the sample spans about 120,000 clones, over 75% being singletons. Material: peripheral blood, obtained on day 0 of AZD1222 vaccination. These TCRs come from an adult in good health.

V and J are TRBV5-6 and TRBJ2-1; 8 bases agree with TRBD2. CDR1 is SGHDT and CDR2 is YYEEEE in the germline V gene. V gave up 1 base and J gave up 14 bases; unmatched junction bases: 14. CDR3 length equals 15 residues. CDR3 sequence reads: CASSLRFGGGLREFF. CDR3 coding DNA: TGTGCCAGCAGCTTGCGGTTTGGCGGGGGGCTTCGCGAGTTCTTC.

This chain uses TRBV28 with TRBJ2-7; D perhaps matches TRBD1 (6 bases). Trimming took 5 bases from V and 7 from J, leaving 18 bases between them. In germline, CDR1 is MDHEN, CDR2 SYDVKM. The CDR3 covers 14 residues. The CDR3 sequence is CASSPSDRPGEQYF. Written as DNA, the CDR3 is TGTGCCAGCAGTCCTTCCGACAGGCCCGGTGAGCAGTACTTC.

V gene TRBV4-1 combines with J gene TRBJ1-5, with D hard to call. Deletions cut 5 bases from V and 0 bases from J, with 8 bases between. Germline CDR1 and CDR2: MGHRA and YSYEKL. CDR3 size: 14 residues. The CDR3, as DNA: TGCGCCAGCAGCTCCGGGTTTAGCAATCAGCCCCAGCATTTT. Translated, it gives CASSSGFSNQPQHF.